One and the same sample provided the 9 T cell receptor beta chains below, sequenced in a study of blood T cell repertoires in COVID-19. Profiled with immunoSEQ multiplex PCR; TCRdb holds only in-frame clones, not every one. The table includes about 190,000 clones, less than 90% detected once. The material sequenced was PBMCs or T cells enriched from blood (not recorded which). The receptors originated from a woman in her thirties who had been exposed to COVID-19.

The chain links TRBV9 to TRBJ2-5; 10 bases are shared with TRBD2. J lost 5 bases, V lost 0 bases, and 7 bases had no gene match. This CDR3 is 16 amino acids long. CDR1 is SGDLS, CDR2 YYNGEE, per germline. The CDR3 protein is CASSVELAGKTETQYF. The CDR3 region has the DNA TGTGCCAGCAGCGTAGAACTAGCGGGGAAAACGGAGACCCAGTACTTC. The full variable domain, rest sourced from reference TRBV9 and TRBJ2-5, is DSGVTQTPKHLITATGQRVTLRCSPRSGDLSVYWYQQSLDQGLQFLIQYYNGEERAKGNILERFSAQQFPDLHSELNLSSLELGDSALYFCASSVELAGKTETQYFGPGTRLLVL.

V gene TRBV4-3 combines with J gene TRBJ1-3, with a weak D call TRBD1 (6 bases). V lost 1 base and J 4 bases, leaving 11 bases between the germline ends. The CDR3 totals 15 residues. Germline CDR1 reads LGHNA; CDR2 reads YSLEER. The CDR3 DNA follows: TGCGCCAGCAGCCAAGGGTGGGACATCGGAAACACCATATATTTT. Translating gives CASSQGWDIGNTIYF.

Written as DNA, the CDR3 is TGTGCCAGCACCCTAGGGAGGGATGGCTACACCTTC. Amino acid sequence: CASTLGRDGYTF. The chain couples TRBV7-9 to TRBJ1-2; D ambiguous. Germline V gene data show CDR1 as SEHNR and CDR2 as FQNEAQ (reference sequence). Trimming left V 7 bases short and J 6 bases short, with 12 bases between. The CDR3 sequence is 12 residues long.

The J gene is TRBJ1-2, the V gene TRBV7-9, with D possibly matching TRBD1 (5 bases). Trimming removed 4 bases at V and 5 bases at J, with 14 bases between. CDR1 and CDR2 (germline): SEHNR, FQNEAQ (reference sequence). The CDR3 has 14 residues. CDR3 DNA sequence: TGTGCCAGCAGCTCCACTGACCCAGGGTATGGCTACACCTTC. Translation: CASSSTDPGYGYTF.

The V and J genes are TRBV19 and TRBJ2-3, with a possible D match to TRBD2 (6 bases). The germline gives CDR1 LNHDA, CDR2 SQIVND (reference sequence). CDR3 length: 15 amino acids. V lost 8 bases and J 3 bases, leaving 18 bases between the germline ends. The CDR3 DNA is TGTGCCAGTGGATTCGGGACTCAGCCTACAGATACGCAGTATTTT. It encodes CASGFGTQPTDTQYF.

The CDR3 protein is CSVWTGANTEAFF. The CDR3 coding sequence is TGCAGCGTTTGGACAGGCGCGAACACTGAAGCTTTCTTT. The genes are TRBV29-1 and TRBJ1-1, with 7 positions matching TRBD1. The germline V gene encodes CDR1 SQVTM and CDR2 ANQGSEA. The V gene end was trimmed by 5 bases and the J gene end by 1 base; junction bases not matched to a gene: 4. This CDR3 spans 13 amino acids.

This clone has just a few counts. The chain employs TRBV7-9 and TRBJ1-3; no reliable D call. Deletions cut 0 bases from V and 1 base from J, with 4 bases between. The CDR3 has 14 residues. Germline V CDR1 and CDR2: SEHNR, FQNEAQ (reference sequence). The CDR3 region has the DNA TGTGCCAGCAGCTTAGCCCCTTCTGGAAACACCATATATTTT. Translating gives CASSLAPSGNTIYF.

The J gene is TRBJ1-3, the V gene TRBV6-5; tentatively, D is TRBD1 (6 bases). This CDR3 region has 16 residues. Germline CDR1 is MNHEY and CDR2 is SVGAGI. Trimming removed 3 bases from V and 11 bases from J, with 23 bases in between. The DNA of the CDR3 is TGTGCCAGCAGTTATTCCCCCCAGGGGCAGTGGTCACCCATATATTTT. Translated: CASSYSPQGQWSPIYF.

The V gene is TRBV15, the J gene TRBJ2-1; tentative D call: TRBD2 (7 bases). Trimming pared 5 bases from V and 7 bases from J, leaving 21 bases between. The CDR3 totals 16 residues. Germline V gene lookup returns CDR1 LNHNV and CDR2 YYDKDF (reference sequence). The CDR3 spells CATSGSSKGGHNEQFF. CDR3 sequence (DNA): TGTGCCACCAGCGGAAGTAGTAAGGGGGGGCATAATGAGCAGTTCTTC.